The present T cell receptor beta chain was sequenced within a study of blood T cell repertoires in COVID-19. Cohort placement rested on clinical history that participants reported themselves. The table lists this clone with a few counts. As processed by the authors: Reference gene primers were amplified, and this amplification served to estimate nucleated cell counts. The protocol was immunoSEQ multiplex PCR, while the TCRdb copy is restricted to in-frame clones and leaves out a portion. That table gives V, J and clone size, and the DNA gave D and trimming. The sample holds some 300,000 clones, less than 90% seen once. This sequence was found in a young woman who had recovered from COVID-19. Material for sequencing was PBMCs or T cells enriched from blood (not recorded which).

The CDR3 protein is CASSHLGDGYTF. In DNA, the CDR3 is TGTGCCAGCAGCCATTTAGGGGATGGCTACACCTTC. V usage is TRBV2 and J usage is TRBJ1-2; perhaps TRBD1 as D (5 bases). CDR1 and CDR2 (germline): SNHLY, FYNNEI. The CDR3 consists of 12 residues. Between the trimmed V and J ends, which lost 6 bases and 6 bases, there was a span of 11 bases.